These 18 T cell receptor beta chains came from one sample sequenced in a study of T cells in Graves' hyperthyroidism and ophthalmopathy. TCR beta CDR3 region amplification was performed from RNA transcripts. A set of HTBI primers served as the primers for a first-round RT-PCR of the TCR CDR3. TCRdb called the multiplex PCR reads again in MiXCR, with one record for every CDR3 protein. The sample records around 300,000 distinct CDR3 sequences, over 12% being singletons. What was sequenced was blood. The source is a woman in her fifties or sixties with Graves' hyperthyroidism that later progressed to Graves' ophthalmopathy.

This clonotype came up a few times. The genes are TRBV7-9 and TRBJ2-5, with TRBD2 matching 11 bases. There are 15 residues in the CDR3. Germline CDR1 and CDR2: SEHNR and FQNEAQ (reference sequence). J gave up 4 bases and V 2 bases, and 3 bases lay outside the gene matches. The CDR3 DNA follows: TGTGCCAGCAGCTTAACTAGCGGGAGCTCAGAGACCCAGTACTTC. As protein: CASSLTSGSSETQYF.

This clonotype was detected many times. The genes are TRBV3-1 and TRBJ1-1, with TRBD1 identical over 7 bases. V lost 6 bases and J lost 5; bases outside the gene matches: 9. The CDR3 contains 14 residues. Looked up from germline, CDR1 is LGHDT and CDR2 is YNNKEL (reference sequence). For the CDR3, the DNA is TGTGCCAGCAGACCTGACAGGGATCGAACTGAAGCTTTCTTT. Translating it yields CASRPDRDRTEAFF.

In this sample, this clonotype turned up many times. CDR3: CASLRDTLMNTEAFF. The CDR3 DNA follows: TGTGCCAGTCTACGGGACACCCTAATGAACACTGAAGCTTTCTTT. V usage is TRBV5-8 and J usage is TRBJ1-1, with D perhaps matching TRBD1 (6 bases). The CDR3 sequence is 15 residues long. V shed 8 bases and J shed 0 bases, with 17 bases lying between them. CDR1 and CDR2 (germline): SGHTS, YDEGEE.

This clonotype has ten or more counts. Here the CDR3 DNA reads TGCGCCAGCAGGGAGGGACAGGGCTCCTACAATGAGCAGTTCTTC. Its translation is CASREGQGSYNEQFF. The V call is TRBV10-2, the J call TRBJ2-1, with TRBD1 identical over 9 bases. J lost 0 bases, V lost 6 bases, and 3 bases had no gene match. This CDR3 spans 15 amino acids. Germline loops: CDR1 WSHSY, CDR2 SAAADI.

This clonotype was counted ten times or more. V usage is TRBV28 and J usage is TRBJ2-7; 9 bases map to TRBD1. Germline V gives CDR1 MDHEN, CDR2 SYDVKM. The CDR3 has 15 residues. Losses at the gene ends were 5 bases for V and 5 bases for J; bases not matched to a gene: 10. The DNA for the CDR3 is TGTGCCAGCAGTGGAGGGGGGACAGGGAGCGACGAGCAGTACTTC. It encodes CASSGGGTGSDEQYF.

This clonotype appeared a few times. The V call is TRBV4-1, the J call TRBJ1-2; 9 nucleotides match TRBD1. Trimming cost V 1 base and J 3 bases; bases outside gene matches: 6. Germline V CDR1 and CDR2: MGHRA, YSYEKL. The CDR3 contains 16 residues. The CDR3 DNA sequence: TGCGCCAGCAGCCAAGTAGGGACAGGGAGGTACTATGGCTACACCTTC. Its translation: CASSQVGTGRYYGYTF.

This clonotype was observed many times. The CDR3 is CASSLEVLAGSTDTQYF. In DNA, the CDR3 is TGCGCCAGCAGCTTGGAGGTACTAGCGGGATCCACAGATACGCAGTATTTT. The J gene is TRBJ2-3, the V gene TRBV5-1, with TRBD2 identical over 10 bases. This CDR3 is built from 17 residues. Germline assignment: CDR1 SGHRS and CDR2 YFSETQ. With 0 bases clipped from V and 2 bases from J, the junction kept 6 bases outside the gene matches.

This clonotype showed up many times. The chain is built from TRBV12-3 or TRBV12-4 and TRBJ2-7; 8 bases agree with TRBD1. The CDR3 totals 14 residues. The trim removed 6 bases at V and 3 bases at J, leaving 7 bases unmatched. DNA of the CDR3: TGTGCCAGCAGCACATACAGGGGGAACTACGAGCAGTACTTC. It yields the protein CASSTYRGNYEQYF.

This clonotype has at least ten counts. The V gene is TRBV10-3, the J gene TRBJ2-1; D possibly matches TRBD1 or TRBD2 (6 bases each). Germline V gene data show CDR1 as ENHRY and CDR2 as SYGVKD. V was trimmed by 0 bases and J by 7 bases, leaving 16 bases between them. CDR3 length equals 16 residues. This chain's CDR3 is CAISESNPGAGNEQFF. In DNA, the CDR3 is TGTGCCATCAGTGAGTCAAATCCGGGGGCGGGAAATGAGCAGTTCTTC.

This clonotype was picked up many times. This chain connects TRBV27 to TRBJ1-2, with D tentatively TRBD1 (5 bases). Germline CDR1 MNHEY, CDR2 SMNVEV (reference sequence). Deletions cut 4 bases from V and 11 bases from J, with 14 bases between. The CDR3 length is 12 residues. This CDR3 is CASSSTTDIYTF. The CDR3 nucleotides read TGTGCCAGCAGTTCGACGACAGATATTTACACCTTC.

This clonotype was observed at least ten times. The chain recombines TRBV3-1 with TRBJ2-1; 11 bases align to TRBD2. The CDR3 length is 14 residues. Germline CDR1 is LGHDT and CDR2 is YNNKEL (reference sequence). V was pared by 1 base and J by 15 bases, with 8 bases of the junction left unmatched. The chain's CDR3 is CASSQVAGGRSWFF. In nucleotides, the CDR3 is TGTGCCAGCAGCCAAGTAGCGGGAGGGCGAAGTTGGTTCTTC.

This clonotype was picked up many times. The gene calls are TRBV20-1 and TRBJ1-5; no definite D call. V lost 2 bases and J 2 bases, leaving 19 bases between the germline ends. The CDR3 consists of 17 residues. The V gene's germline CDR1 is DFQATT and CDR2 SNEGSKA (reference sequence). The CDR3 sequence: CSARQINSETGNQPQHF. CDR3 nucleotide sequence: TGCAGTGCTAGACAAATAAATTCCGAGACGGGCAATCAGCCCCAGCATTTT.

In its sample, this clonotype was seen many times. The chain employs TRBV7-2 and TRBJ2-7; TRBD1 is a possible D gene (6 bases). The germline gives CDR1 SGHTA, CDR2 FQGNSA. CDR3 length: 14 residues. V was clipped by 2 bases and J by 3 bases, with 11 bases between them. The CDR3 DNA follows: TGTGCCAGCAGCTTATATCTAGGGGGCTACGAGCAGTACTTC. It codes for CASSLYLGGYEQYF.

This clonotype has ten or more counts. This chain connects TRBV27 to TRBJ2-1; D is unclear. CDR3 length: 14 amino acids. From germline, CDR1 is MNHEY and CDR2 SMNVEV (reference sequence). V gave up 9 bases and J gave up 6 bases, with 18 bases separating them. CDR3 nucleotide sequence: TGTGCCAGTATTTCGACGACGGGCCGCAATGAGCAGTTCTTC. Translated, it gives CASISTTGRNEQFF.

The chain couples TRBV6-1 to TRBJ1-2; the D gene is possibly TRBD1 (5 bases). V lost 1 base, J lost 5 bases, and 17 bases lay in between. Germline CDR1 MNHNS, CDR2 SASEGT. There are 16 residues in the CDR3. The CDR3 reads CASSEVWPPGGYGYTF. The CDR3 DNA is TGTGCCAGCAGTGAAGTATGGCCTCCCGGGGGATATGGCTACACCTTC.

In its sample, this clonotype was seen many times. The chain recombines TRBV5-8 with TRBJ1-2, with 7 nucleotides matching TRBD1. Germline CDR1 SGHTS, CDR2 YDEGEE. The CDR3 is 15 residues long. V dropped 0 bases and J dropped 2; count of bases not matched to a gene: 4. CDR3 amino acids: CASSLGGGENYGYTF. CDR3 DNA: TGTGCCAGCAGCTTGGGAGGGGGCGAAAACTATGGCTACACCTTC.

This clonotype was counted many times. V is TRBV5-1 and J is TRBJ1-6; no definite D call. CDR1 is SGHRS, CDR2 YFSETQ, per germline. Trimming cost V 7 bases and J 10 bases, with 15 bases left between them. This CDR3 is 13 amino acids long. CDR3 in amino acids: CASSEEGGSPLHF. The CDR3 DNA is TGCGCCAGCTCCGAGGAAGGAGGATCACCCCTCCACTTT. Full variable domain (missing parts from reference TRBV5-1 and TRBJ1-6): KAGVTQTPRYLIKTRGQQVTLSCSPISGHRSVSWYQQTPGQGLQFLFEYFSETQRNKGNFPGRFSGRQFSNSRSEMNVSTLELGDSALYLCASSEEGGSPLHFGNGTRLTVT.

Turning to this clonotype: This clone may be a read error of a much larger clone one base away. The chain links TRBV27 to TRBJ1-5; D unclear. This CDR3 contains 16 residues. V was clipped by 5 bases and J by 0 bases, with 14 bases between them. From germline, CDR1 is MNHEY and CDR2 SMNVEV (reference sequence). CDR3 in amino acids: CASSDVPGNSNQPQHF. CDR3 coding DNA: TGTGCCAGCAGTGATGTGCCGGGAAATAGCAATCAGCCCCAGCATTTT.